Shown below are 3 T cell receptor beta chains from a single sample sequenced in a study of blood T cell repertoires in COVID-19. The method was immunoSEQ multiplex PCR; TCRdb's version includes in-frame clones alone and lacks a portion of them. The sample holds 9,000 to 9,500 clones; about 86% are singletons and the top ten take 7% to 10%. The specimen sequenced was peripheral blood. Every receptor here comes from a human donor in a cohort sampled during active COVID-19.

V gene TRBV5-1 combines with J gene TRBJ2-3; TRBD2 agrees at 12 bases. J was trimmed by 3 bases and V by 7 bases; bases with no gene match: 9. Germline-derived CDR1 and CDR2 are SGHRS and YFSETQ. The CDR3 is made up of 16 amino acids. The chain's CDR3 is CASGTAGTSGTDTQYF. The DNA for the CDR3 is TGCGCCAGCGGTACAGCCGGGACTAGCGGGACAGATACGCAGTATTTT.

The rearrangement joins TRBV13 to TRBJ2-1; 15 bases align to TRBD2. This CDR3 spans 20 amino acids. The ends lost 5 bases at V and 1 base at J; junction bases unmatched: 12. CDR1 and CDR2 (germline): PRHDT, FYEKMQ (reference sequence). The CDR3 is CASSKPLRTSGRVSYNEQFF. CDR3 DNA: TGTGCCAGCAGCAAACCCTTAAGGACTAGCGGGAGGGTATCCTACAATGAGCAGTTCTTC. Together with reference TRBV13 and TRBJ2-1, the CDR3 gives the full variable domain: AAGVIQSPRHLIKEKRETATLKCYPIPRHDTVYWYQQGPGQDPQFLISFYEKMQSDKGSIPDRFSAQQFSDYHSELNMSSLELGDSALYFCASSKPLRTSGRVSYNEQFFGPGTRLTVL.

The chain's CDR3 is CASSTRTLGRYEQYF. CDR3 DNA sequence: TGTGCCAGCAGCACCAGAACACTAGGTCGGTACGAGCAGTACTTC. The chain uses TRBV5-4 and TRBJ2-7; D is possibly TRBD2 (5 bases). The V and J ends lost 4 bases and 4 bases respectively, with 18 bases between them. CDR3 length: 15 residues. Looked up from germline, CDR1 is SGHNT and CDR2 is YYREEE (reference sequence).